This T cell receptor (beta chain) was sequenced for a study of shared clonotypes between healthy human individuals. Looking at the study overall: The study used three CD4 naive, three CD4 memory, two CD8 naive and one CD8 memory plate per donor.

CDR1 is SGHTA and CDR2 is FQGNSA in the germline V gene. This CDR3 region has 16 residues. J gave up 7 bases and V 5 bases, and 16 bases lay outside the gene matches. Healthy HIV-negative adults with no recent acute infections or vaccinations were recruited as donors. Deep was the level at which the assay was run. This table comes from immunoSEQ multiplex PCR, and its TCRdb copy is limited to in-frame clones, with some not included. Of about 360,000 clones in the sample, about 73% are singletons; the top ten hold about 10%. The specimen was memory CD4+ T cells sorted from blood. Regarding subset: CD45RA-negative fraction. V gene TRBV7-2 combines with J gene TRBJ1-1; 7 bases map to TRBD1. The origin of this receptor is a young man in good health. CDR3 nucleotides: TGTGCCAGCAGCGCAAAGGGGACAGCCTCAGTAAATGAAGCTTTCTTT. It specifies CASSAKGTASVNEAFF.